These 18 T cell receptor beta chains came from one sample sequenced in a study of a mutant IDH1 vaccine in newly diagnosed glioma. Described time point: week 5, during vaccination. What each vaccine dose contained was 300 ug of mutant IDH1 20-mer peptide, accompanied by topical imiquimod. No antigen has been identified for these receptors. Using immunoSEQ multiplex PCR, the repertoire was profiled, and TCRdb retains in-frame clones only, with some absent. The profile shows under 95,000 clones, around nine tenths of them singletons. This specimen was PBMCs, taken from a glioma patient whose treatment included an IDH1 peptide vaccine. These receptors were taken from a woman between 50 and 59 years old with glioma.

The chain couples TRBV5-3 to TRBJ2-7; D remains ambiguous. TRBV5-3 is flagged as an ORF with uncertain function. Trimming took 2 bases from V and 3 from J, leaving 12 bases between them. The CDR3 spans 14 residues. CDR3 DNA: TGTGCCAGAAGCTTAAGATCTCGGCTCTACGAGCAGTACTTC. It encodes CARSLRSRLYEQYF.

This rearrangement joins TRBV4-1 to TRBJ2-1; no clear D gene. V was trimmed by 6 bases and J by 3 bases, leaving 12 bases between them. The CDR3 is 14 amino acids. From germline, CDR1 is MGHRA and CDR2 YSYEKL. CDR3 nucleotide sequence: TGCGCCAGCAGTCATGGCCCTAGCTACAATGAGCAGTTCTTC. This translates into CASSHGPSYNEQFF.

The rearrangement links TRBV28 to TRBJ2-1; maybe TRBD1 (6 bases). This CDR3 has 15 amino acids. V lost 10 bases and J lost 6, with 22 bases in between. CDR1 is MDHEN and CDR2 is SYDVKM in the germline V gene. CDR3 coding DNA: TGTGCCACCTGTCGGGACAAACGATTCGGCAATGAGCAGTTCTTC. This codes for CATCRDKRFGNEQFF. Full variable domain (remainder filled in from reference TRBV28 and TRBJ2-1): DVKVTQSSRYLVKRTGEKVFLECVQDMDHENMFWYRQDPGLGLRLIYFSYDVKMKEKGDIPEGYSVSREKKERFSLILESASTNQTSMYLCATCRDKRFGNEQFFGPGTRLTVL.

The chain couples TRBV9 to TRBJ2-3; D is unclear. The V end lost 2 bases, the J end lost 2 bases, and 12 bases lay between the germline ends. From germline, CDR1 is SGDLS and CDR2 YYNGEE. The CDR3 consists of 15 residues. The CDR3 DNA reads as TGTGCCAGCAGCGTCTCACCACTGACCACAGATACGCAGTATTTT. Translated: CASSVSPLTTDTQYF.

The rearrangement joins TRBV9 to TRBJ2-5, with D unclear. Trimming took off 4 bases at V and 5 bases at J, with 18 bases between the two ends. This CDR3 is built from 15 residues. The germline V gene has CDR1 SGDLS and CDR2 YYNGEE. CDR3 sequence: CASSSLTENKETQYF. The CDR3, as DNA: TGTGCCAGCAGCTCGCTCACTGAGAATAAGGAGACCCAGTACTTC.

The chain links TRBV19 to TRBJ1-4; TRBD1 might be the D (5 bases). The V gene's germline CDR1 is LNHDA and CDR2 SQIVND (reference sequence). The ends were cut back, 3 bases at V and 10 bases at J, with 12 bases in the middle. The CDR3 has 13 residues. The CDR3: CASSIGAVGKLFF. The CDR3 nucleotides read TGTGCCAGTAGTATCGGGGCAGTCGGAAAACTGTTTTTT.

The chain links TRBV5-1 to TRBJ2-1; D is perhaps TRBD1 (5 bases). Germline V gene lookup returns CDR1 SGHRS and CDR2 YFSETQ. This CDR3 contains 13 residues. V was clipped by 2 bases and J by 4 bases, with 7 bases between them. The CDR3 bases are TGCGCCAGCAGCTTAAGACAGTACAATGAGCAGTTCTTC. It translates to CASSLRQYNEQFF.

The chain has TRBV9 and TRBJ1-4; D ambiguous. Germline V lookup: CDR1 SGDLS, CDR2 YYNGEE. This CDR3 has 16 residues. Between the trimmed V and J ends, which lost 3 bases and 6 bases, there was a span of 18 bases. This chain's CDR3 is CASSAGWGRGDEKLFF. The CDR3 DNA reads TGTGCCAGCAGCGCCGGATGGGGAAGAGGAGATGAAAAACTGTTTTTT.

This chain links TRBV7-9 with TRBJ2-7; D gene uncertain. Germline assignment: CDR1 SEHNR and CDR2 FQNEAQ (reference sequence). CDR3 size: 15 residues. V lost 4 bases, J lost 2 bases, and 15 bases lay in between. CDR3: CASSSSFAGAYEQYF. CDR3 nucleotide sequence: TGTGCCAGCAGCTCGTCTTTTGCAGGCGCCTACGAGCAGTACTTC. The full variable domain, with the rest looked up from reference TRBV7-9 and TRBJ2-7, is DTGVSQNPRHKITKRGQNVTFRCDPISEHNRLYWYRQTLGQGPEFLTYFQNEAQLEKSRLLSDRFSAERPKGSFSTLEIQRTEQGDSAMYLCASSSSFAGAYEQYFGPGTRLTVT.

The V call is TRBV6-1, the J call TRBJ1-6; D gene uncertain. There are 15 residues in the CDR3. With 1 base removed from V and 7 bases from J, the gap between germline ends came to 11 bases. Germline V gives CDR1 MNHNS, CDR2 SASEGT. The DNA of the CDR3 is TGTGCCAGCAGTGAAGGAACGGTGCGCAATTCACCCCTCCACTTT. Amino acids: CASSEGTVRNSPLHF.

The rearrangement joins TRBV9 to TRBJ2-5, with 10 bases lining up with TRBD1. V was pared by 0 bases and J by 4 bases, with 3 bases of the junction left unmatched. Per the germline V gene, CDR1 is SGDLS and CDR2 is YYNGEE. This CDR3 region has 15 residues. The CDR3 DNA reads as TGTGCCAGCAGCGTAGGACAGGGGGCTCCAGAGACCCAGTACTTC. This codes for CASSVGQGAPETQYF.

The chain uses TRBV28 and TRBJ1-3; D is possibly TRBD1 (6 bases). From germline, CDR1 is MDHEN and CDR2 SYDVKM. The CDR3 spans 16 residues. V was pared by 5 bases and J by 4 bases, with 18 bases between. The CDR3 bases are TGTGCCAGCAGTCTCTCTCTTTCGGGGGGCGGAAACACCATATATTTT. Its translation: CASSLSLSGGGNTIYF.

The chain links TRBV28 to TRBJ2-3; maybe TRBD2 (7 bases). The V end lost 6 bases, the J end lost 0 bases, and 13 bases lay between the germline ends. Germline V gene sequence: CDR1 MDHEN, CDR2 SYDVKM. CDR3 length: 15 residues. The CDR3 protein is CASSLGGPSTDTQYF. In nucleotides, the CDR3 is TGTGCCAGCAGCCTGGGGGGGCCTAGCACAGATACGCAGTATTTT.

The chain recombines TRBV6-1 with TRBJ1-3; the D is unclear. Trimming cost V 2 bases and J 0 bases, with 8 bases left between them. The CDR3 runs 15 residues. Germline-derived CDR1 and CDR2 are MNHNS and SASEGT. CDR3 in amino acids: CASSEISISGNTIYF. CDR3 sequence (DNA): TGTGCCAGCAGTGAAATTTCGATCTCTGGAAACACCATATATTTT.

The gene calls are TRBV11-2 and TRBJ1-1; no clear D gene. CDR1 SGHAT and CDR2 FQNNGV come from the germline V gene. The CDR3 runs to 14 residues. Trimming took off 7 bases at V and 4 bases at J, with 16 bases between the two ends. The DNA for the CDR3 is TGTGCCAGCAACCTGGGAGTTAGAGGCACTGAAGCTTTCTTT. It yields the protein CASNLGVRGTEAFF.

Only one count was recorded for this clone. The V call is TRBV30, the J call TRBJ1-5; D is possibly TRBD1 (6 bases). CDR1 is GTSNPN and CDR2 is SVGIG in the germline V gene (reference sequence). The length of the CDR3 is 13 residues. The V end was cut by 5 bases, the J end by 3 bases, with 11 bases between. CDR3 amino acids: CAWSTGSNQPQHF. As DNA, the CDR3 is TGTGCCTGGTCAACAGGGTCCAATCAGCCCCAGCATTTT.

This sequence joins TRBV18 and TRBJ1-4; D gene uncertain. CDR3 size: 14 residues. V lost 8 bases and J lost 1, with 11 bases in between. The germline V gene encodes CDR1 KGHSH and CDR2 LQKENI. CDR3 residues: CASTTDGTNEKLFF. The CDR3 coding sequence is TGTGCCAGCACAACGGACGGAACTAATGAAAAACTGTTTTTT.

This chain joins TRBV9 and TRBJ2-3, with TRBD1 matching 8 bases. The CDR3 is 14 amino acids. V shed 4 bases, J shed 4 bases, and the junction held 5 bases outside the gene matches. Looked up from germline, CDR1 is SGDLS and CDR2 is YYNGEE. The CDR3 spells CASSSLTGADTQYF. The CDR3 DNA reads TGTGCCAGCAGCTCATTGACAGGGGCAGATACGCAGTATTTT.